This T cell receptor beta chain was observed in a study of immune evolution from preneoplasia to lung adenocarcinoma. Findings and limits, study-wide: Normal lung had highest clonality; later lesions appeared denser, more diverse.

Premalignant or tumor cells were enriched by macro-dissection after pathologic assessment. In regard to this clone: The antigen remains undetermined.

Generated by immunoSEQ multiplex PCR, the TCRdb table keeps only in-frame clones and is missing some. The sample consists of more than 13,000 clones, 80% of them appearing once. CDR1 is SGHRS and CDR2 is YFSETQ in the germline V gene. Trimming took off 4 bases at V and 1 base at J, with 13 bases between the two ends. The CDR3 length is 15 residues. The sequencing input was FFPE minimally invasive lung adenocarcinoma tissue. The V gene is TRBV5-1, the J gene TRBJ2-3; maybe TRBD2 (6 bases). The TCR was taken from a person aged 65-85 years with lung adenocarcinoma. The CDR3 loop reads CASSGTGEGTDTQYF. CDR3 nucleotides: TGCGCCAGCAGCGGAACGGGGGAAGGCACAGATACGCAGTATTTT.